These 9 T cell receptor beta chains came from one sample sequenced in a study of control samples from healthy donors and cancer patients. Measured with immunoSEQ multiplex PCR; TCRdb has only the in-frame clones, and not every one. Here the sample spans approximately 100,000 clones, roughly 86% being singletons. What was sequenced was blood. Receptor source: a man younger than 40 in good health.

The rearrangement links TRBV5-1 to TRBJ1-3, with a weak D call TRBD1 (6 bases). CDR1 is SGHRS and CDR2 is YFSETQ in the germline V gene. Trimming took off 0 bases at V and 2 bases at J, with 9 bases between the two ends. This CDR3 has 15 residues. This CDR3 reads CASSLEGVAGNTIYF. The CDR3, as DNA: TGCGCCAGCAGCTTGGAGGGGGTTGCTGGAAACACCATATATTTT.

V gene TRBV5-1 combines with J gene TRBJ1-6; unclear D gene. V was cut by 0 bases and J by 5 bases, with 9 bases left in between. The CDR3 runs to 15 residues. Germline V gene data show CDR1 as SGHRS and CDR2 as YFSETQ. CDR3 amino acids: CASSLGGADNSPLHF. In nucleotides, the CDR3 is TGCGCCAGCAGCTTGGGGGGAGCGGATAATTCACCCCTCCACTTT.

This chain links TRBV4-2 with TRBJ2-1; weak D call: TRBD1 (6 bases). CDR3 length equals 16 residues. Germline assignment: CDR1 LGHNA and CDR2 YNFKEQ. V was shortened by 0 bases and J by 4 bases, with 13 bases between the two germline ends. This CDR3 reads CASSQERRTVYNEQFF. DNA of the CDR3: TGTGCCAGCAGCCAAGAAAGAAGGACAGTATACAATGAGCAGTTCTTC.

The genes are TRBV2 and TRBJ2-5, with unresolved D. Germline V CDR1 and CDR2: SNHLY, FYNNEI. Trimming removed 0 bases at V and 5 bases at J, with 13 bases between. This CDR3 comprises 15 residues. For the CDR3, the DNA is TGTGCCAGCAGTGAAGCGCTTGCGGCGGTGGAGACCCAGTACTTC. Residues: CASSEALAAVETQYF. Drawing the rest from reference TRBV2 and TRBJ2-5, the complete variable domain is EPEVTQTPSHQVTQMGQEVILRCVPISNHLYFYWYRQILGQKVEFLVSFYNNEISEKSEIFDDQFSVERPDGSNFTLKIRSTKLEDSAMYFCASSEALAAVETQYFGPGTRLLVL.

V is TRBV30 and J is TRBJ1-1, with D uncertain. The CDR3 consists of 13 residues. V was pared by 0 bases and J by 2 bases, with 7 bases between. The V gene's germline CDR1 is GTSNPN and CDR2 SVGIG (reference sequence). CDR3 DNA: TGTGCCTGGAGTGTACGGGGTAACACTGAAGCTTTCTTT. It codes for CAWSVRGNTEAFF. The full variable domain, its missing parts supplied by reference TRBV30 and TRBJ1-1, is SQTIHQWPATLVQPVGSPLSLECTVEGTSNPNLYWYRQAAGRGLQLLFYSVGIGQISSEVPQNLSASRPQDRQFILSSKKLLLSDSGFYLCAWSVRGNTEAFFGQGTRLTVV.

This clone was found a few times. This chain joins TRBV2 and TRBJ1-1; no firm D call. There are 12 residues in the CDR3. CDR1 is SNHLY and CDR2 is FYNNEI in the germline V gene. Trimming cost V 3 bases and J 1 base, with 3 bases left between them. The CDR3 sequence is CASSETNTEAFF. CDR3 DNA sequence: TGTGCCAGCAGTGAGACGAACACTGAAGCTTTCTTT.

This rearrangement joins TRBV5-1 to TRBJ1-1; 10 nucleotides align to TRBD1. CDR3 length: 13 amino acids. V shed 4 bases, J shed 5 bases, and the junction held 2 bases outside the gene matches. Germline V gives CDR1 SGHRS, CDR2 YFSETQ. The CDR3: CASSGGQGTEAFF. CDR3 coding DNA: TGCGCCAGCAGCGGGGGACAGGGGACTGAAGCTTTCTTT.

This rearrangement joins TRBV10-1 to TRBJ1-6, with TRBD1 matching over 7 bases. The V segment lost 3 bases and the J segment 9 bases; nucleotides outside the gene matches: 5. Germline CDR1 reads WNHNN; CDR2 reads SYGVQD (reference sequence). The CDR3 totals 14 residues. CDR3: CASSDGTVTSPLHF. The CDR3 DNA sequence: TGCGCCAGCAGTGATGGGACAGTTACTTCACCCCTCCACTTT.

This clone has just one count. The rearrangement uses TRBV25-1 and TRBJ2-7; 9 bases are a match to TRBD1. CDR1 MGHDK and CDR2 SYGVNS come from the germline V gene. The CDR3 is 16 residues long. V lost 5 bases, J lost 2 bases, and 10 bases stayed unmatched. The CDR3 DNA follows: TGTGCCAGCAGTCCTGTTCCGGGACAGGGTCCCTACGAGCAGTACTTC. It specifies CASSPVPGQGPYEQYF.